The T cell receptor (beta chain) described here comes from a study of cytomegalovirus exposure and HLA in healthy donors. Findings and limits, study-wide: There were around 160 TCR beta chains listed as cytomegalovirus-associated. Reportedly, TCR beta sequences accurately predicted HLA-A and HLA-B alleles in most subjects.

Healthy bone marrow donors formed the donor group. Points on this clone: Its antigen is still unknown.

Amplification used 60 Vbeta primers and 13 Jbeta primers. Produced via immunoSEQ multiplex PCR; TCRdb's table is partial and in-frame only. The sample shows 40,000 or so clones, approximately 76% of them seen only once. V lost 0 bases, J lost 0 bases, and 11 bases lay in between. This CDR3 region has 17 residues. CDR1 is LGHNA and CDR2 is YNFKEQ in the germline V gene. The sample was PBMCs. This chain links TRBV4-2 with TRBJ2-2, with D perhaps TRBD2 (6 bases). This TCR derives from a woman in her twenties or thirties in good health and CMV-seropositive. CDR3 region: CASSQEGVAANTGELFF. The DNA of the CDR3 is TGTGCCAGCAGCCAAGAAGGGGTAGCGGCGAACACCGGGGAGCTGTTTTTT.